One sample yielded the 3 T cell receptor beta chains listed below, sequenced in a study of Graves' ophthalmopathy and Graves' hyperthyroidism. RNA transcripts yielded amplified TCR beta CDR3 regions. First-round RT-PCR relied on HTBI primers, and a second-round multiplex PCR came next. TCRdb ran MiXCR on the multiplex PCR reads and lists one entry per CDR3 protein. This table has about 740,000 distinct CDR3 sequences, approximately 40% appearing once. Sequencing was carried out using peripheral blood. All receptors derive from an adult man with Graves' ophthalmopathy.

The chain uses TRBV2 and TRBJ2-7, with 7 bases aligning to TRBD1. V lost 5 bases to trimming and J lost 7 bases; unmatched junction nucleotides: 17. Germline V lookup: CDR1 SNHLY, CDR2 FYNNEI. The CDR3 is 16 residues long. CDR3 DNA: TGTGCCAGCAGTTCCACGGACAGGACCTACGACGTTGAGCAGTACTTC. This translates into CASSSTDRTYDVEQYF. Combining the CDR3 with reference TRBV2 and TRBJ2-7 gives the whole variable domain EPEVTQTPSHQVTQMGQEVILRCVPISNHLYFYWYRQILGQKVEFLVSFYNNEISEKSEIFDDQFSVERPDGSNFTLKIRSTKLEDSAMYFCASSSTDRTYDVEQYFGPGTRLTVT.

The CDR3 region is CASSLADRAVYEQYF. The DNA for the CDR3 is TGCGCCAGCAGCTTGGCGGACAGGGCTGTTTACGAGCAGTACTTC. This sequence joins TRBV5-1 and TRBJ2-7, with 8 bases matching TRBD1. Germline V gene sequence: CDR1 SGHRS, CDR2 YFSETQ. The trim removed 0 bases at V and 4 bases at J, leaving 6 bases unmatched. CDR3 length: 15 residues.

The CDR3: CASLDRGQGANVLTF. In DNA form, the CDR3 reads TGTGCCAGTTTGGACAGGGGGCAAGGGGCCAACGTCCTGACTTTC. The chain couples TRBV25-1 to TRBJ2-6; 11 positions agree with TRBD1. Germline CDR1 is MGHDK and CDR2 is SYGVNS. The CDR3 spans 15 residues. The J segment lost 4 bases and the V segment lost 9 bases, leaving 5 bases of the junction unmatched.